A selection of T cell receptor beta chains follows, all from one sample in a study of OX40 agonist ivuxolimab in advanced cancers. The protocol was immunoSEQ multiplex PCR, while the TCRdb copy is restricted to in-frame clones and leaves out a portion. Here the sample spans about 22,000 clones, around 85% being singletons. The specimen comprised CD4+ or CD8+ T cells sorted from blood, sampled in a trial of the OX40 agonist ivuxolimab. The origin of the receptors is an adult with an advanced solid tumor such as melanoma, head and neck, liver or kidney cancer. The conserved cysteine and the conserved F or W are not part of the CDR3 here. Some rows mark clone size as missing; the rest say once, few, many or name a class of expanded clone.

once	TRBV30	TRBJ2-7	AWGEEYSSYEQY
.	TRBV7-9	TRBJ2-7	ASSFRELEQY
once	TRBV27	TRBJ2-3	ASSLFSPWDTQY
.	TRBV4-1	TRBJ2-6	ASSQEGGPPSGANVLT
.	TRBV25-1	TRBJ2-1	ATLGLYNEQF
once	TRBV27	TRBJ2-5	ASKSGETQY
.	TRBV9	TRBJ1-5	ASSYDPEGQPQH
.	TRBV4-1	TRBJ2-7	ASSSRSGSTYEQY
.	TRBV12-5	TRBJ2-1	ASGPGTSRIGEQF
.	TRBV18	TRBJ1-6	ASSPGGDSPLH